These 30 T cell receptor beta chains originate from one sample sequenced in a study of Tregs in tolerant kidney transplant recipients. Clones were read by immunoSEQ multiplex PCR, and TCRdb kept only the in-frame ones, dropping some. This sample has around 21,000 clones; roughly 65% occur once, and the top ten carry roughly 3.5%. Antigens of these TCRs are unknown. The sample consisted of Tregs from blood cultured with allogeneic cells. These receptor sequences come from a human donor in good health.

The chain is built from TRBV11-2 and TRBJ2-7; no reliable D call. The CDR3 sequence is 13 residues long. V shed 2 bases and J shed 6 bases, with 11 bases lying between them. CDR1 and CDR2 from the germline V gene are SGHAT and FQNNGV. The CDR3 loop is CASSLNSRVEQYF. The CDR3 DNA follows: TGTGCCAGCAGCTTAAATTCCCGGGTCGAGCAGTACTTC.

CDR3 bases: TGTGCCAGTAGTATACGGGATGAGCAGTTCTTC. This codes for CASSIRDEQFF. V gene TRBV19 combines with J gene TRBJ2-1; the D is unclear. Germline lookup yields CDR1 LNHDA and CDR2 SQIVND (reference sequence). V shed 2 bases and J shed 8 bases, with 4 bases lying between them. The CDR3 is made up of 11 amino acids.

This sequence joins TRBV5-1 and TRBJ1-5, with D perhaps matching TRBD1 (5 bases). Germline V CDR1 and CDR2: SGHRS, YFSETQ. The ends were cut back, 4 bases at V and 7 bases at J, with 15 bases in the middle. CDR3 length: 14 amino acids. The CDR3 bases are TGCGCCAGCAGCCCGAATCCAGGGTCCCAGCCCCAGCATTTT. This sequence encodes CASSPNPGSQPQHF.

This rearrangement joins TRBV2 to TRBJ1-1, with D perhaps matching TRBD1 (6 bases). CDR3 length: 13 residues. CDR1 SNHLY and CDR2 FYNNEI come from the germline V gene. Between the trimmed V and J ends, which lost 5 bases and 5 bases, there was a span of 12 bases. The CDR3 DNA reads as TGTGCCAGCAGTCAGGGGTCTGGGACTGAAGCTTTCTTT. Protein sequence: CASSQGSGTEAFF.

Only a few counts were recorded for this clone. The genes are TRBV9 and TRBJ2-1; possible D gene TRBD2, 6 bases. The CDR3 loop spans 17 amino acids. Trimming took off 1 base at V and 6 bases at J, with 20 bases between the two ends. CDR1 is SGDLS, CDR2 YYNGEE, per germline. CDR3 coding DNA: TGTGCCAGCAGCGTAAGGCCCCGTCTAAGGAGGGGCAATGAGCAGTTCTTC. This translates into CASSVRPRLRRGNEQFF.

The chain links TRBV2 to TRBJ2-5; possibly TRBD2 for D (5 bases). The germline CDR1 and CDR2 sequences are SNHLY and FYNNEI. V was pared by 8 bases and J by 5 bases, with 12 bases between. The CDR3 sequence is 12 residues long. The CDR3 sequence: CASLESGETQYF. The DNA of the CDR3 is TGTGCCAGCCTAGAGTCGGGGGAGACCCAGTACTTC.

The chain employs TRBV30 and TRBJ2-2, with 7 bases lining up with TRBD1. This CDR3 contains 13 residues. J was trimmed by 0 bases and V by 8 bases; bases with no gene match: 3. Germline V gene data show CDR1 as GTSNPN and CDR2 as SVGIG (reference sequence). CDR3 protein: CAGDRANTGELFF. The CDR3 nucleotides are TGTGCCGGTGACAGGGCGAACACCGGGGAGCTGTTTTTT.

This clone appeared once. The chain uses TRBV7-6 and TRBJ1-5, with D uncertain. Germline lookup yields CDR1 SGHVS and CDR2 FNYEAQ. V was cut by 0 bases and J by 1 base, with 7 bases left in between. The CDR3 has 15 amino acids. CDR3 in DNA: TGTGCCAGCAGCTTAGCAACCGGGAGCAATCAGCCCCAGCATTTT. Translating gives CASSLATGSNQPQHF.

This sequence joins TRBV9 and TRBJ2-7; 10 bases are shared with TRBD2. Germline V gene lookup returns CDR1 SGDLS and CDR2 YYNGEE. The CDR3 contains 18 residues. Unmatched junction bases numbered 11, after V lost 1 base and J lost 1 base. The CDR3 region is CASSVSTSSGSLSYEQYF. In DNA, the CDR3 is TGTGCCAGCAGCGTATCGACGTCTAGCGGGAGCCTATCCTACGAGCAGTACTTC.

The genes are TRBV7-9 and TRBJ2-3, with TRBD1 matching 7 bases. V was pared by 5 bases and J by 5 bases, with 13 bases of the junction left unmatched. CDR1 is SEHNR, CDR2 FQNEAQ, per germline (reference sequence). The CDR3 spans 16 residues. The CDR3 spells CASSEGGRTGQDTQYF. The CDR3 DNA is TGTGCCAGCAGCGAAGGGGGCCGGACTGGGCAAGATACGCAGTATTTT.

In DNA form, the CDR3 reads TGCGCCAGCAGCCAACCCCCCGGGAGGGCGCGATCCTACAATGAGCAGTTCTTC. It encodes CASSQPPGRARSYNEQFF. The rearrangement joins TRBV4-1 to TRBJ2-1; 8 bases line up with TRBD2. Germline-derived CDR1 and CDR2 are MGHRA and YSYEKL. This CDR3 is built from 18 residues. Trimming cost V 2 bases and J 1 base; bases outside gene matches: 10.

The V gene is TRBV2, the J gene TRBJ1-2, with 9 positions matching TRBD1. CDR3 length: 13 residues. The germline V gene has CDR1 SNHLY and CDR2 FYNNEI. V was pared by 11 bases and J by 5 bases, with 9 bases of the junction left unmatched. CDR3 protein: CAGTHRGLYGYTF. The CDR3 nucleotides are TGTGCCGGAACTCACAGGGGGCTATATGGCTACACCTTC. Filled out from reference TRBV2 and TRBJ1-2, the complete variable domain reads EPEVTQTPSHQVTQMGQEVILRCVPISNHLYFYWYRQILGQKVEFLVSFYNNEISEKSEIFDDQFSVERPDGSNFTLKIRSTKLEDSAMYFCAGTHRGLYGYTFGSGTRLTVV.

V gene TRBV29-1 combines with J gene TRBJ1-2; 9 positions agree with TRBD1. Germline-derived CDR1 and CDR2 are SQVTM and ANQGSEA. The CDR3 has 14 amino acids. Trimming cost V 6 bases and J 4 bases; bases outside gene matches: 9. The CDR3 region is CSVTGGYLTYGYTF. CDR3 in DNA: TGCAGCGTGACAGGGGGTTATCTCACCTATGGCTACACCTTC.

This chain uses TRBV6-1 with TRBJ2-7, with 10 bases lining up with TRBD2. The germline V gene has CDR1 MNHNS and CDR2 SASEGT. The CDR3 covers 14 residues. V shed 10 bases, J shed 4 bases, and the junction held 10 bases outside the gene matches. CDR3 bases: TGTGCCATCGCTCCCAGCGGGAGGGGGTACGAGCAGTACTTC. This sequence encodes CAIAPSGRGYEQYF.

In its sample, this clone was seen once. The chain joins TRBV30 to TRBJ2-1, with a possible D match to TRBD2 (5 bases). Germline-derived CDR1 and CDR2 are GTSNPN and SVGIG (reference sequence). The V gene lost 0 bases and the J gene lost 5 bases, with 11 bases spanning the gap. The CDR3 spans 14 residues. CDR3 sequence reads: CAWSVLLGDNEQFF. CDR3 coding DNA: TGTGCCTGGAGTGTACTACTAGGCGACAATGAGCAGTTCTTC.

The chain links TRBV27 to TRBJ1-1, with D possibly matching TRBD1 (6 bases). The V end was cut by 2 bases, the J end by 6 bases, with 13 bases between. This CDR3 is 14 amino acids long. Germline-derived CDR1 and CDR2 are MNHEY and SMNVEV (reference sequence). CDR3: CASSLVGGLSEAFF. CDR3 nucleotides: TGTGCCAGCAGTTTAGTCGGGGGGCTTTCTGAAGCTTTCTTT.

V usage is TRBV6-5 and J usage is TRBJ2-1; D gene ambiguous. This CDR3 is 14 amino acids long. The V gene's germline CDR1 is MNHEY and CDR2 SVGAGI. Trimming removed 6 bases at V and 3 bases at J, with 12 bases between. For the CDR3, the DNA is TGTGCCAGCAGAACCAGGATATACTACAATGAGCAGTTCTTC. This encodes CASRTRIYYNEQFF.

CDR3 DNA sequence: TGCGCCAGCAGTGAACGAGGACCTTCTCTCGGCACAGATACGCAGTATTTT. It specifies CASSERGPSLGTDTQYF. The chain uses TRBV10-1 and TRBJ2-3; the D is unclear. This CDR3 is built from 17 residues. The germline V gene has CDR1 WNHNN and CDR2 SYGVQD (reference sequence). V lost 3 bases and J lost 1, with 17 bases in between.

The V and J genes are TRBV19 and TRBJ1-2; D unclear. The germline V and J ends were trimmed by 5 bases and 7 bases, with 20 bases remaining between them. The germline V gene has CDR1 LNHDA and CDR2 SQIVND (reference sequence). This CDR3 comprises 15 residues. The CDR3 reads CASSLQTGISGGYTF. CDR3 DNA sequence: TGTGCCAGTAGTCTCCAGACTGGGATTTCAGGTGGCTACACCTTC.

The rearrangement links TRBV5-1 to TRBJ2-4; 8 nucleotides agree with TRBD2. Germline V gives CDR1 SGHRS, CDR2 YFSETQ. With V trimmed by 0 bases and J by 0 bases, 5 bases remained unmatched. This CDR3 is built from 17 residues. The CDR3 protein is CASSLGLAGGAKNIQYF. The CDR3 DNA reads TGCGCCAGCAGCTTGGGGCTGGCGGGAGGAGCCAAAAACATTCAGTACTTC.

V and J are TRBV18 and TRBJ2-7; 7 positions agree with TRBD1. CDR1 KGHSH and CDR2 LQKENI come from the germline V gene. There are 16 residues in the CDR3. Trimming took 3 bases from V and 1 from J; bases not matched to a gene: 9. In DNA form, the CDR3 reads TGTGCCAGCTCACCGGTTCCGGGCAGGGGGTCCTACGAGCAGTACTTC. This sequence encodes CASSPVPGRGSYEQYF.

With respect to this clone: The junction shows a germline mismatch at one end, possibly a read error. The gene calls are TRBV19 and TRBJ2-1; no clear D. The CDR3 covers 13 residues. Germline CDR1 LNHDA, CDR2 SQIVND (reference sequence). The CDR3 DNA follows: TGTGCCAGTAGTATAGTACCGTACACTGAGCAGTTCTTC. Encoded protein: CASSIVPYTEQFF.

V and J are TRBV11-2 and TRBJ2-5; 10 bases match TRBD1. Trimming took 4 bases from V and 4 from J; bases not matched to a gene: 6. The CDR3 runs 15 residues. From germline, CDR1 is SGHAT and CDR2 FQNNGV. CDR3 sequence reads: CASSSDRGQGETQYF. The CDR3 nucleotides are TGTGCCAGCAGCTCTGACAGGGGGCAGGGAGAGACCCAGTACTTC.

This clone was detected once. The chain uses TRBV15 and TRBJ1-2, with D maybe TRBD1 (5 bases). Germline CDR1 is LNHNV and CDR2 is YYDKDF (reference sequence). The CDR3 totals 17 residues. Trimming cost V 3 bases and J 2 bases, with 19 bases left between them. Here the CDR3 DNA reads TGTGCCACCAGCAGGATAGGGGACCCCAATGAGAACTATGGCTACACCTTC. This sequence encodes CATSRIGDPNENYGYTF.

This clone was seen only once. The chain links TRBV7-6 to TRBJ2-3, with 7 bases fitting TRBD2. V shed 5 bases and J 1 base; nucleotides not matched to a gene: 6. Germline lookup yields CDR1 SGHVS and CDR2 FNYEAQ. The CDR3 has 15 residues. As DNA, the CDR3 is TGTGCCAGCAGCACAGCTAGCGGTCGCACAGATACGCAGTATTTT. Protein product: CASSTASGRTDTQYF.

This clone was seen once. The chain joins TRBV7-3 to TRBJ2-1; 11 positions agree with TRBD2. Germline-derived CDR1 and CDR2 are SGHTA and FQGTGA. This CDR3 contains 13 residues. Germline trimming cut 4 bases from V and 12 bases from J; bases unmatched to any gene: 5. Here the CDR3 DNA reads TGTGCCAGCAGCTCTAGCGGGGGGAGTCGGCAGTTCTTC. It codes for CASSSSGGSRQFF.

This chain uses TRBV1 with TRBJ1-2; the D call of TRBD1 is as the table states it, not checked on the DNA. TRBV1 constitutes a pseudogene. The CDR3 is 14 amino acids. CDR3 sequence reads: CTSSIRHANYGYTF. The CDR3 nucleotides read TGCACCAGCAGCATTCGACACGCAAACTATGGCTACACCTTC.

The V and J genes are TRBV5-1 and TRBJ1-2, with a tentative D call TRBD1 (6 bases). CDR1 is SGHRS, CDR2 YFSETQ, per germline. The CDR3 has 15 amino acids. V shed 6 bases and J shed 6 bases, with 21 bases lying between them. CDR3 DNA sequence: TGCGCCAGCACCCCTTTAGTCGGGGGCGGAGATGGCTACACCTTC. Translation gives CASTPLVGGGDGYTF.

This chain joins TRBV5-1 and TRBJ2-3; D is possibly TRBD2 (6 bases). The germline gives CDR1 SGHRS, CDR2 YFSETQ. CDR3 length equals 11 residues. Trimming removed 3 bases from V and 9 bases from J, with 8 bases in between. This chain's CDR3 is CASSYRGTQYF. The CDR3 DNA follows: TGCGCCAGCAGCTACCGGGGGACGCAGTATTTT.

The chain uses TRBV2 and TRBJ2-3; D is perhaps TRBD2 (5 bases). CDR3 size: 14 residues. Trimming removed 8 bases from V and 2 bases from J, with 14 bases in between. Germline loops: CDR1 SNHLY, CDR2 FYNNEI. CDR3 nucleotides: TGTGCCAGCGCAGTCGGTCGGGACACAGATACGCAGTATTTT. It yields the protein CASAVGRDTDTQYF.